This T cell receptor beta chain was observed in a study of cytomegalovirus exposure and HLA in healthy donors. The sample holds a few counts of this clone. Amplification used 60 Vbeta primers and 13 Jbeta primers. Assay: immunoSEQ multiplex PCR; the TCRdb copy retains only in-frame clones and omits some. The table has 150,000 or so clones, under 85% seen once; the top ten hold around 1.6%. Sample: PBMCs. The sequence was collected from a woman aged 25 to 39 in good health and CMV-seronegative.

CDR3 in DNA: TGTGCCAGCAGCAACTCAGGGGTGCTAGCGGGAGCCTACAATGAGCAGTTCTTC. This encodes CASSNSGVLAGAYNEQFF. The chain recombines TRBV7-8 with TRBJ2-1; 10 bases are a match to TRBD2. The CDR3 has 18 residues. Losses at the gene ends were 5 bases for V and 2 bases for J; bases not matched to a gene: 12. Germline lookup yields CDR1 SGHVS and CDR2 FQNEAQ.